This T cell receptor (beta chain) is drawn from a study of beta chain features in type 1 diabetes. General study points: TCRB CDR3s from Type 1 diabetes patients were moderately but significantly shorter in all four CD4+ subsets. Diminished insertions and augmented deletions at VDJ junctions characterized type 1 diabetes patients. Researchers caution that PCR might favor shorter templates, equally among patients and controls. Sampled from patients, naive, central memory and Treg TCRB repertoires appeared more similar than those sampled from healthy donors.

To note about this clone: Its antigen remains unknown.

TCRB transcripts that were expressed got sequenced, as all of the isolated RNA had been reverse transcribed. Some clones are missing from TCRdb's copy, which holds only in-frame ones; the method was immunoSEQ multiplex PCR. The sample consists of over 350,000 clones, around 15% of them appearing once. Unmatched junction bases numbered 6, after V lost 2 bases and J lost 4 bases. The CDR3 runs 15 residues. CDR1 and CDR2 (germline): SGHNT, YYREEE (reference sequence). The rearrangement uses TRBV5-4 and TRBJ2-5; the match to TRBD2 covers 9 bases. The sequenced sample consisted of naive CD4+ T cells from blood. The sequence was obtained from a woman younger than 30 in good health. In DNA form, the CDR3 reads TGTGCCAGCAGCTTCGGGAAGCGGGAGGTAGAGACCCAGTACTTC. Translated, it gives CASSFGKREVETQYF.